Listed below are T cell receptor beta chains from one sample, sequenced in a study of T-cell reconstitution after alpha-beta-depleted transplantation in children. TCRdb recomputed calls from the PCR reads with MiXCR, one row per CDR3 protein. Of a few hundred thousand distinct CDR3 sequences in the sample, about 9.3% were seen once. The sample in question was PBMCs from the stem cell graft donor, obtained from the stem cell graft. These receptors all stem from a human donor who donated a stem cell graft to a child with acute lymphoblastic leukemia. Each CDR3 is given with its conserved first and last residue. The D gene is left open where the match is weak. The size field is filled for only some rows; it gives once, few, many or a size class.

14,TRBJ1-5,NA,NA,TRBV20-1,CSASGQISNQPQHF,TGCAGTGCTAGTGGACAGATTAGCAATCAGCCCCAGCATTTT
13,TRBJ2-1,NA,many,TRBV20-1,CSARDRPSDEQFF,TGCAGTGCTAGAGATCGCCCTTCGGATGAGCAGTTCTTC
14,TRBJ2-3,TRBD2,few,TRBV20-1,CSARVAGRTDTQYF,TGCAGTGCTAGAGTAGCGGGACGCACAGATACGCAGTATTTT
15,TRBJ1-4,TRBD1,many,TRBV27,CASSSLTGEGEKLFF,TGTGCCAGCAGTTCCCTGACAGGGGAAGGTGAAAAACTGTTTTTT
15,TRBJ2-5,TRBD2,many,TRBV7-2,CASSLGTSGRETQYF,TGTGCCAGCAGCTTGGGGACTAGCGGTCGAGAGACCCAGTACTTC
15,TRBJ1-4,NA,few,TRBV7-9,CASSGVRTLDEKLFF,TGTGCCAGCAGTGGAGTGAGAACCCTTGATGAAAAACTGTTTTTT
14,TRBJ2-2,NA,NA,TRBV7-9,CAGSRSRNTGELFF,TGTGCCGGCAGCCGATCAAGAAACACCGGGGAGCTGTTTTTT
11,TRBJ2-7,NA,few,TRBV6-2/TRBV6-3,CASSYENEQYF,TGTGCCAGCAGTTACGAGAACGAGCAGTACTTC
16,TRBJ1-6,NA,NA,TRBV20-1,CSAPNREGSYNSPLHF,TGCAGTGCCCCAAACAGGGAAGGCTCCTATAATTCACCCCTCCACTTT
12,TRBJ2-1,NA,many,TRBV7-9,CASSLQGGEQFF,TGTGCCAGCAGCTTGCAGGGGGGTGAGCAGTTCTTC
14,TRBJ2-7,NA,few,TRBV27,CASSWGDNSYEQYF,TGTGCCAGCAGTTGGGGGGACAACTCCTACGAGCAGTACTTC
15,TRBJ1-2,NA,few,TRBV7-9,CASSPPGPSNYGYTF,TGTGCCAGCAGCCCACCGGGACCGAGCAACTATGGCTACACCTTC
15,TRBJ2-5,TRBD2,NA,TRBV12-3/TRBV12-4,CASSLIAGLQETQYF,TGTGCCAGCAGTTTAATAGCGGGACTACAAGAGACCCAGTACTTC
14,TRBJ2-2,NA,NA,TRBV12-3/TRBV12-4,CASGIFGVSGELFF,TGTGCCAGCGGTATTTTCGGTGTATCCGGGGAGCTGTTTTTT
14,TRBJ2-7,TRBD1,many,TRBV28,CASSGRTGLYEQYF,TGTGCCAGCAGTGGCAGGACAGGGCTCTACGAGCAGTACTTC
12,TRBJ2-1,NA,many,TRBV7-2,CASSLGLNEQFF,TGTGCCAGCAGCTTAGGGCTAAATGAGCAGTTCTTC
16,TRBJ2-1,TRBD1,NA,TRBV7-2,CASSSWGGQGASEQFF,TGTGCCAGCAGCTCTTGGGGGGGACAGGGAGCGAGTGAGCAGTTCTTC
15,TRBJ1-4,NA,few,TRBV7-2,CASSLVASTNEKLFF,TGTGCCAGCAGCTTAGTGGCCTCAACTAATGAAAAACTGTTTTTT
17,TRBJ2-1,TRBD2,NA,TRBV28,CASSPRRLAGDFNEQFF,TGTGCCAGCAGTCCCCGGAGACTAGCGGGAGACTTCAATGAGCAGTTCTTC
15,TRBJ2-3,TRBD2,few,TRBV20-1,CSARESGRGTDTQYF,TGCAGTGCTAGAGAGAGCGGGAGAGGAACAGATACGCAGTATTTT
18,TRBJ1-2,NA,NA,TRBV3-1,CASSFSGVSLTANYGYTF,TGTGCCAGCAGTTTCTCAGGGGTCTCGCTTACTGCTAACTATGGCTACACCTTC
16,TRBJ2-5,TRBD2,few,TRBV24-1,CATSVASGRASETQYF,TGTGCCACCAGTGTAGCTAGCGGAAGGGCCTCAGAGACCCAGTACTTC
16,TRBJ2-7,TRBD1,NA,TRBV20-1,CSARDPRTGAFYEQYF,TGCAGTGCTAGAGATCCCCGGACAGGGGCCTTCTACGAGCAGTACTTC
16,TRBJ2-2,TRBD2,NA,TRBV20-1,CSARGSGGGDTGELFF,TGCAGTGCTAGAGGGTCCGGTGGGGGGGACACCGGGGAGCTGTTTTTT
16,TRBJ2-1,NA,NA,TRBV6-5,CASSYGQPRVHNEQFF,TGTGCCAGCAGTTACGGGCAACCCCGGGTACACAATGAGCAGTTCTTC
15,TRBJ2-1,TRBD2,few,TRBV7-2,CASSSTSGRYNEQFF,TGTGCCAGCAGCTCGACTAGCGGGAGATACAATGAGCAGTTCTTC
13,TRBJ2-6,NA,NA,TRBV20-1,CSARVAGANVLTF,TGCAGTGCTAGAGTCGCTGGGGCCAACGTCCTGACTTTC
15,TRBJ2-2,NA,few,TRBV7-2,CASSQMQLGAGELFF,TGTGCCAGCAGCCAAATGCAACTAGGAGCCGGGGAGCTGTTTTTT
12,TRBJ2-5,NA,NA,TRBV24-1,CATRDLQETQYF,TGTGCCACCCGTGATCTCCAAGAGACCCAGTACTTT
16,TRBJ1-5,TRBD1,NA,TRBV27,CASSRYGQGGNQPQHF,TGTGCCAGCAGCCGATATGGACAGGGAGGCAATCAGCCCCAGCATTTT
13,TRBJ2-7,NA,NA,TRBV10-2,CASSDQTSYEQYF,TGCGCCAGCAGTGACCAAACCTCCTACGAGCAGTACTTC
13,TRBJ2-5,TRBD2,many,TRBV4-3,CASSPRGGETQYF,TGCGCCAGCAGCCCCCGGGGGGGGGAGACCCAGTACTTC
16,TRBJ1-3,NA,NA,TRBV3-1,CASSQRQRDSGNTIYF,TGTGCCAGCAGCCAACGGCAGCGAGACTCTGGAAACACCATATATTTT
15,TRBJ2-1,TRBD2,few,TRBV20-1,CSARRTSGRADEQFF,TGCAGTGCCAGGCGGACTAGCGGGAGAGCGGATGAGCAGTTCTTC
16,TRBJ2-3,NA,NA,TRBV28,CASRGDIPFGTDTQYF,TGTGCCAGCAGGGGGGATATACCCTTTGGCACAGATACGCAGTATTTT
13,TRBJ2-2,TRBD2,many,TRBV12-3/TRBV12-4,CATRTSNTGELFF,TGTGCCACCAGGACTAGCAACACCGGGGAGCTGTTTTTT
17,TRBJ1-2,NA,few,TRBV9,CASSASSLDVPTRGYTF,TGTGCCAGCAGCGCATCTTCATTGGACGTACCAACTCGTGGCTACACCTTC
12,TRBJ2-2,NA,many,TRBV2,CASGKNTGELFF,TGTGCCAGCGGAAAAAACACCGGGGAGCTGTTTTTT
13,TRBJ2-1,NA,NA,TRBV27,CASSPRRYNEQFF,TGTGCCAGCAGTCCACGTCGCTACAATGAGCAGTTCTTC
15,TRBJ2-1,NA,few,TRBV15,CATSRGLSGDNEQFF,TGTGCCACCAGCAGGGGACTTTCGGGAGACAATGAGCAGTTCTTC